This T cell receptor (beta chain) was retrieved from a study of CD8 T cells in ankylosing spondylitis. Study conclusions and caveats: Disease-linked clones reportedly concentrated significantly in matched ankylosing spondylitis synovial fluid. There was a TCR beta motif, made of eight highly homologous variants, that appeared characteristic of ankylosing spondylitis blood.

Scientists made TCR beta libraries using quantitative 5'-RACE with molecular barcodes. TCRdb used MiXCR to reprocess the 5' RACE reads, holding one entry per CDR3 protein. Of 100,000 to 150,000 distinct CDR3 sequences detected, roughly 15% appear once; the ten largest clones hold 2.5% to 3%. The V end was cut by 4 bases, the J end by 7 bases, with 12 bases between. The germline V gene has CDR1 SGHRS and CDR2 YFSETQ. The CDR3 runs to 13 residues. About this clonotype: Its specificity is not known.

The sequence derives from a female donor with ankylosing spondylitis or in good health (not recorded which). Sequencing was performed on blood, either unsorted or a sorted T cell fraction (not recorded which). The genes are TRBV5-1 and TRBJ2-1, with D possibly matching TRBD2 (6 bases). The CDR3 is CASSTGLINEQFF. The CDR3 DNA follows: TGCGCCAGCAGCACCGGACTAATAAATGAGCAGTTCTTC. Variable domain in full (rest from reference TRBV5-1 and TRBJ2-1): KAGVTQTPRYLIKTRGQQVTLSCSPISGHRSVSWYQQTPGQGLQFLFEYFSETQRNKGNFPGRFSGRQFSNSRSEMNVSTLELGDSALYLCASSTGLINEQFFGPGTRLTVL.